These T cell receptor beta chains were read from a single sample in a study of blood T cell repertoires in COVID-19. The table came from immunoSEQ multiplex PCR; TCRdb's copy has only in-frame clones and leaves some out. Among 75,000 to 100,000 clones, over 80% were seen once, and the ten largest hold roughly 32%. The sample taken for sequencing was peripheral blood. The receptors derive from a woman of 80 years or more with acute or convalescent COVID-19. The CDR3 runs from the conserved cysteine through the conserved F or W. The D gene is left open where the match is weak. Clone sizes are given selectively: once, few, many, or a class where the clone is expanded.

size,V,D,J,CDR3,DNA
NA,TRBV24-1,TRBD2,TRBJ2-3,CATSDPSGSTDTQYF,TGTGCCACCAGTGACCCTAGCGGGAGCACAGATACGCAGTATTTT
NA,TRBV19,NA,TRBJ1-3,CASRQGSGNTIYF,TGTGCCAGTAGGCAGGGGTCCGGAAACACCATATATTTT
NA,TRBV29-1,TRBD1,TRBJ2-3,CSVEDYEGAADTQYF,TGCAGCGTTGAAGATTATGAGGGGGCGGCAGATACGCAGTATTTT
NA,TRBV7-2,NA,TRBJ2-1,CASHSGRSYNEQFF,TGTGCCAGCCACAGCGGGCGATCCTACAATGAGCAGTTCTTC
NA,TRBV10-2,NA,TRBJ2-1,CASSVSGEGYNEQFF,TGCGCCAGCAGCGTTAGCGGAGAGGGCTACAATGAGCAGTTCTTC
NA,TRBV6-5,TRBD1,TRBJ2-7,CASSGGTGASYEQYF,TGTGCCAGCAGCGGGGGGACAGGGGCTTCCTACGAGCAGTACTTC
NA,TRBV9,NA,TRBJ2-5,CASSGAVSLGTQYF,TGTGCCAGCAGCGGAGCGGTGTCCCTGGGGACCCAGTACTTC
NA,TRBV5-1,NA,TRBJ2-3,CASSWGPDTQYF,TGCGCCAGCAGCTGGGGCCCAGATACGCAGTATTTT
NA,TRBV6-2/TRBV6-3,TRBD1,TRBJ2-7,CASSYGTGFYEQYF,TGTGCCAGCAGTTATGGGACAGGGTTTTACGAGCAGTACTTC
once,TRBV10-3,NA,TRBJ2-1,CAISLGSGDYNEQFF,TGTGCCATCAGTCTTGGAAGCGGAGATTACAATGAGCAGTTCTTC
once,TRBV28,TRBD1,TRBJ1-2,CASSSGQGVGGYTF,TGTGCCAGCAGTTCAGGACAGGGAGTAGGTGGCTACACCTTC
NA,TRBV19,NA,TRBJ1-4,CATRPRSRGEKLFF,TGTGCCACCAGGCCCAGGTCACGGGGTGAAAAACTGTTTTTT
NA,TRBV7-9,NA,TRBJ2-1,CASSLNRENEQFF,TGTGCCAGCAGCTTAAACAGGGAAAATGAGCAGTTCTTC
NA,TRBV2,TRBD2,TRBJ2-1,CAIRLAGPSYNEQFF,TGTGCCATCCGACTAGCGGGTCCCTCCTACAATGAGCAGTTCTTC
NA,TRBV19,TRBD1,TRBJ1-1,CASSRTGGTEAFF,TGTGCCAGTAGTCGGACAGGGGGCACTGAAGCTTTCTTT
NA,TRBV6-5,NA,TRBJ2-7,CASRVVPRSYEQYF,TGTGCCAGCAGAGTAGTACCCCGCTCCTACGAGCAGTACTTC
NA,TRBV10-3,TRBD2,TRBJ2-3,CAISPGGSGRKDTQYF,TGTGCCATCAGTCCCGGGGGGAGCGGGAGGAAAGATACGCAGTATTTT
NA,TRBV2,NA,TRBJ2-5,CASSEGWLGETQYF,TGTGCCAGCAGTGAAGGGTGGCTCGGGGAGACCCAGTACTTC
NA,TRBV5-6,NA,TRBJ1-4,CASSLGPPGGKLFF,TGTGCCAGCAGCTTAGGCCCCCCCGGGGGAAAACTATTTTTT
NA,TRBV20-1,NA,TRBJ2-1,CSASGDSSSYNEQFF,TGCAGTGCTAGTGGGGACTCCAGCTCCTACAATGAGCAGTTCTTC
NA,TRBV24-1,NA,TRBJ2-7,CAPRATRAHEQYF,TGTGCCCCAAGGGCAACGAGGGCTCATGAGCAGTACTTC
NA,TRBV6-6,NA,TRBJ2-7,CASTGAYEQYF,TGTGCCAGCACAGGTGCCTACGAGCAGTACTTC
NA,TRBV2,TRBD1,TRBJ1-2,CASRTGAYGYTF,TGTGCCAGCAGGACAGGGGCCTATGGCTACACCTTC
once,TRBV7-8,NA,TRBJ2-5,CASSPERRETQYF,TGTGCCAGCAGCCCCGAAAGGCGGGAGACCCAGTACTTC
NA,TRBV2,NA,TRBJ1-1,CASSEPDRLEAFF,TGTGCCAGCAGTGAACCAGACAGGCTTGAAGCTTTCTTT
NA,TRBV6-5,NA,TRBJ1-1,CASSLTAADTEAFF,TGTGCCAGCAGTTTGACTGCGGCCGACACTGAAGCTTTCTTT
few,TRBV7-2,TRBD2,TRBJ2-3,CASSHSSGSGTDTQYF,TGTGCCAGCAGCCATAGTAGCGGGAGCGGGACAGATACGCAGTATTTT
once,TRBV6-2/TRBV6-3,NA,TRBJ1-5,CASSPQGILQPQHF,TGTGCCAGCAGCCCACAGGGTATATTGCAGCCCCAGCATTTT
NA,TRBV11-2,TRBD2,TRBJ2-5,CASSLVTSGVPEETQYF,TGTGCCAGCAGCTTAGTGACTAGCGGGGTCCCTGAAGAGACCCAGTACTTC
NA,TRBV27,NA,TRBJ2-2,CASSPNWSGAGELFF,TGTGCCAGCAGCCCCAATTGGTCAGGGGCCGGGGAGCTGTTTTTT
NA,TRBV9,TRBD1,TRBJ1-1,CASSPQQGANTEAFF,TGTGCCAGCAGCCCGCAACAGGGGGCGAACACTGAAGCTTTCTTT
NA,TRBV6-6,NA,TRBJ1-5,CASSLQGRQPQHF,TGTGCCAGCAGTCTTCAGGGGCGTCAGCCCCAGCATTTT
NA,TRBV10-2,NA,TRBJ2-7,CASGLVADWYEQYF,TGCGCCAGCGGATTAGTAGCGGATTGGTACGAGCAGTACTTC
NA,TRBV4-1,TRBD1,TRBJ2-7,CASARQGATYEQYF,TGCGCCAGCGCCCGACAGGGTGCCACCTACGAGCAGTACTTC
few,TRBV7-9,NA,TRBJ2-7,CASSPRKGFGEDEQYF,TGTGCCAGCAGCCCCCGAAAAGGTTTTGGTGAGGACGAGCAGTACTTC
NA,TRBV6-6,TRBD1,TRBJ2-4,CASSQGQGTKNIQYF,TGTGCCAGCAGCCAGGGACAGGGAACCAAAAACATTCAGTACTTC
few,TRBV5-6,NA,TRBJ2-1,CASSWDFPRYNEQFF,TGTGCCAGCAGCTGGGACTTCCCGCGCTACAATGAGCAGTTCTTC